This T cell receptor beta chain appears in the sequencing data of a study of cytomegalovirus exposure and HLA in healthy donors. Study-level results: In a later analysis, most CMV-associated TCR beta chains appeared HLA-restricted. TCR beta sequences numbering 16,951 were associated with HLA alleles at 0.05 false discovery rate in a later analysis.

V lost 4 bases, J lost 5 bases, and 10 bases stayed unmatched. The length of the CDR3 is 15 residues. The germline CDR1 and CDR2 sequences are SGHVS and FQNEAQ. As for this clone: Its antigen is unidentified.

The PCR made use of 60 Vbeta and 13 Jbeta primers. Produced via immunoSEQ multiplex PCR; TCRdb's table is partial and in-frame only. The sample lists 100,000 or so clones, over 70% occurring once. This receptor was obtained from a man aged 40-49 years in good health and CMV-seronegative. V gene TRBV7-8 combines with J gene TRBJ2-7, with 8 bases lining up with TRBD2. The material sequenced was PBMCs. CDR3 residues: CASSSLETSDHEQYF. The CDR3 nucleotides are TGTGCCAGCAGCTCCCTTGAGACTAGCGACCACGAGCAGTACTTC. The full variable domain, its missing parts supplied by reference TRBV7-8 and TRBJ2-7, is GAGVSQSPRYKVAKRGQDVALRCDPISGHVSLFWYQQALGQGPEFLTYFQNEAQLDKSGLPSDRFFAERPEGSVSTLKIQRTQQEDSAVYLCASSSLETSDHEQYFGPGTRLTVT.